These 23 T cell receptor beta chains originate from one sample sequenced in a study of T cell responses to AZD1222 COVID-19 vaccine (dated by TCRdb to about 2021). The meaning of the sample's time point label: baseline before first vaccination. Library preparation used the immunoSEQ multiplex PCR assay. This is the immuneACCESS table as TCRdb keeps it, with only in-frame sequences that have V and J called. A part of the clones is gone; compared with another copy, unresolved V genes explain less than half, and the rest is unexplained. Within this sample are 150,000 or so clones, with just over 90% of them counted one time only. The top ten clones comprise 1.5% to 2% of the sample. The sequences come from peripheral blood, collected on day 0 of AZD1222 vaccination. Receptor source: an adult in good health.

The chain links TRBV7-2 to TRBJ2-2, with D possibly being TRBD2 (6 bases). Looked up from germline, CDR1 is SGHTA and CDR2 is FQGNSA. Trimming stripped 4 bases from V and 0 bases from J, with 9 bases between. The CDR3 has 15 residues. The DNA for the CDR3 is TGTGCCAGCAGCTGGGGACTGGCGAACACCGGGGAGCTGTTTTTT. This gives the protein CASSWGLANTGELFF.

The rearrangement uses TRBV14 and TRBJ2-7; TRBD1 is a possible D gene (5 bases). The V and J ends lost 5 bases and 0 bases respectively, with 8 bases between them. The CDR3 extends over 13 amino acids. Germline V gene data show CDR1 as SGHDN and CDR2 as FVKESK. Here the CDR3 reads CASSKTDSYEQYF. In DNA, the CDR3 is TGTGCCAGCAGCAAGACAGACTCCTACGAGCAGTACTTC.

Only one count was recorded for this clone. The chain recombines TRBV10-3 with TRBJ2-3, with a weak D call TRBD2 (5 bases). The CDR3 is 15 residues long. Germline loops: CDR1 ENHRY, CDR2 SYGVKD. Trimming removed 6 bases from V and 1 base from J, with 14 bases in between. The CDR3 nucleotides read TGTGCCATCAGCGGCTGGGCCGGGGGCACAGATACGCAGTATTTT. It encodes CAISGWAGGTDTQYF.

The chain uses TRBV19 and TRBJ2-1; perhaps TRBD1 as D (6 bases). CDR3 length: 14 amino acids. V shed 2 bases and J shed 3 bases, with 8 bases lying between them. Germline V gene data show CDR1 as LNHDA and CDR2 as SQIVND (reference sequence). In nucleotides, the CDR3 is TGTGCCAGTAGTATACAGGGGAGCTACAATGAGCAGTTCTTC. This translates into CASSIQGSYNEQFF.

The chain links TRBV5-1 to TRBJ1-6; no clear D. V was shortened by 0 bases and J by 9 bases, with 7 bases between the two germline ends. The CDR3 is 13 residues long. CDR1 and CDR2 from the germline V gene are SGHRS and YFSETQ. In DNA form, the CDR3 reads TGCGCCAGCAGCTTGGAGCCACGTTCACCCCTCCACTTT. Its protein is CASSLEPRSPLHF.

The chain uses TRBV5-8 and TRBJ2-1; D is possibly TRBD2 (5 bases). The CDR3 sequence is 14 residues long. The germline CDR1 and CDR2 sequences are SGHTS and YDEGEE. V was clipped by 6 bases and J by 2 bases, with 12 bases between them. The CDR3 loop reads CASTSSGTYNEQFF. The CDR3 coding sequence is TGTGCCAGCACCTCAAGCGGTACCTACAATGAGCAGTTCTTC.

This rearrangement joins TRBV9 to TRBJ2-1; 8 positions agree with TRBD1. The CDR3 extends over 15 amino acids. Germline CDR1 and CDR2: SGDLS and YYNGEE. Unmatched junction bases numbered 1, after V lost 0 bases and J lost 2 bases. Written as DNA, the CDR3 is TGTGCCAGCAGCGTAGGGACAGGGCCCTACAATGAGCAGTTCTTC. This codes for CASSVGTGPYNEQFF.

The chain is built from TRBV9 and TRBJ2-1, with TRBD2 as a possible D gene (6 bases). CDR3 length: 17 amino acids. The V gene's germline CDR1 is SGDLS and CDR2 YYNGEE. The V end was cut by 0 bases, the J end by 5 bases, with 18 bases between. The CDR3 is CASSVAPGVGGDNEQFF. The CDR3 DNA reads TGTGCCAGCAGCGTAGCCCCGGGGGTGGGAGGCGACAATGAGCAGTTCTTC.

This clone was found a few times. The chain links TRBV29-1 to TRBJ2-2; D possibly uses TRBD1 or TRBD2 (5 bases each). Looked up from germline, CDR1 is SQVTM and CDR2 is ANQGSEA. The V end lost 3 bases, the J end lost 6 bases, and 11 bases lay between the germline ends. This CDR3 has 13 residues. The CDR3 DNA reads as TGCAGCGTTGAGGCCATGGGGGCCGGGGAGCTGTTTTTT. Translating gives CSVEAMGAGELFF.

J is TRBJ2-1 and V is TRBV7-9; D ambiguous. From germline, CDR1 is SEHNR and CDR2 FQNEAQ (reference sequence). The CDR3 is 9 residues long. The V end lost 7 bases, the J end lost 10 bases, and 5 bases lay between the germline ends. The CDR3 region has the DNA TGTGCCAGCAAGGCCGAGCAGTTCTTC. This encodes CASKAEQFF.

The chain combines TRBV7-9 with TRBJ1-1, with D possibly being TRBD1 (5 bases). Germline assignment: CDR1 SEHNR and CDR2 FQNEAQ (reference sequence). The V and J ends lost 3 bases and 7 bases respectively, with 12 bases between them. CDR3 length: 13 amino acids. CDR3 sequence: CASSFVEGNEAFF. In DNA form, the CDR3 reads TGTGCCAGCAGCTTTGTAGAGGGGAATGAAGCTTTCTTT.

The rearrangement links TRBV15 to TRBJ1-5; 8 bases line up with TRBD1. Germline lookup yields CDR1 LNHNV and CDR2 YYDKDF (reference sequence). The CDR3 has 14 amino acids. V dropped 6 bases and J dropped 4; count of bases not matched to a gene: 5. CDR3 nucleotides: TGTGCCACCAGTATTACAGGGGGTAATCAGCCCCAGCATTTT. Residues: CATSITGGNQPQHF.

The chain is built from TRBV18 and TRBJ2-2; no definite D call. The germline V gene encodes CDR1 KGHSH and CDR2 LQKENI. Trimming removed 6 bases from V and 0 bases from J, with 11 bases in between. The CDR3 is 15 residues long. The CDR3 region has the DNA TGTGCCAGCTCTCAAGTGATAACGAACACCGGGGAGCTGTTTTTT. Translated, it gives CASSQVITNTGELFF.

The chain uses TRBV2 and TRBJ2-1; 10 nucleotides match TRBD2. The CDR3 contains 16 residues. V lost 8 bases to trimming and J lost 8 bases; unmatched junction nucleotides: 15. Germline CDR1 and CDR2: SNHLY and FYNNEI. The CDR3 sequence is CASLLLGLANDDEQFF. CDR3 nucleotides: TGTGCCAGCCTCCTGTTGGGACTAGCGAATGACGATGAGCAGTTCTTC.

This sequence joins TRBV29-1 and TRBJ1-2; the D gene is possibly TRBD1 (6 bases). CDR1 and CDR2 from the germline V gene are SQVTM and ANQGSEA. Trimming took off 7 bases at V and 8 bases at J, with 20 bases between the two ends. CDR3 length equals 13 residues. The CDR3 coding sequence is TGCAGCGGAACTACAGGGTTTCAAGAGGGCTACACCTTC. Its protein is CSGTTGFQEGYTF.

V and J are TRBV5-8 and TRBJ1-3; the D is unclear. The CDR3 has 16 amino acids. The germline V gene has CDR1 SGHTS and CDR2 YDEGEE. Trimming stripped 0 bases from V and 0 bases from J, with 10 bases between. CDR3: CASSLGQTSSGNTIYF. The CDR3 bases are TGTGCCAGCAGCTTGGGGCAGACTTCCTCTGGAAACACCATATATTTT.

The V call is TRBV9, the J call TRBJ2-3, with 10 bases matching TRBD2. V shed 0 bases and J 6 bases; nucleotides not matched to a gene: 4. Germline lookup yields CDR1 SGDLS and CDR2 YYNGEE. The CDR3 loop spans 15 amino acids. The chain's CDR3 is CASSVGGTSEDTQYF. The CDR3 bases are TGTGCCAGCAGCGTAGGTGGGACTAGCGAGGATACGCAGTATTTT.

In this sample, this clone turned up a few times. The rearrangement joins TRBV5-4 to TRBJ2-7, with TRBD2 identical over 14 bases. The J segment lost 8 bases and the V segment lost 7 bases, leaving 5 bases of the junction unmatched. Germline CDR1 is SGHNT and CDR2 is YYREEE (reference sequence). The CDR3 covers 13 residues. The CDR3 is CASGTSGRNKQYF. In DNA, the CDR3 is TGTGCCAGCGGGACTAGCGGGAGAAACAAGCAGTACTTC.

Only one count was recorded for this clone. The V gene is TRBV24-1, the J gene TRBJ2-7; 8 positions agree with TRBD2. The ends lost 1 base at V and 3 bases at J; junction bases unmatched: 10. CDR3 length: 17 residues. The germline gives CDR1 KGHDR, CDR2 SFDVKD. CDR3 region: CATSDFLREGWDYEQYF. DNA for the CDR3: TGTGCCACCAGTGATTTTTTACGGGAGGGCTGGGACTACGAGCAGTACTTC.

The chain combines TRBV7-9 with TRBJ1-5; no clear D gene. CDR3 size: 18 residues. Germline values: CDR1 SEHNR, CDR2 FQNEAQ (reference sequence). Trimming removed 5 bases from V and 0 bases from J, with 20 bases in between. In DNA, the CDR3 is TGTGCCAGCAGCCCCGAGGGAGGGATGTATAGTAGCAATCAGCCCCAGCATTTT. Its protein is CASSPEGGMYSSNQPQHF. The whole variable domain, filled in from reference TRBV7-9 and TRBJ1-5, reads DTGVSQNPRHKITKRGQNVTFRCDPISEHNRLYWYRQTLGQGPEFLTYFQNEAQLEKSRLLSDRFSAERPKGSFSTLEIQRTEQGDSAMYLCASSPEGGMYSSNQPQHFGDGTRLSIL.

Here the CDR3 DNA reads TGTGCCAGCAGTTCCCGACTAGACCGACTCTCCTACGAGCAGTACTTC. Translating gives CASSSRLDRLSYEQYF. This chain joins TRBV27 and TRBJ2-7; TRBD2 is a possible D gene (6 bases). Trimming shortened V by 4 bases and J by 0 bases, and 16 bases separated the two germline ends. This CDR3 contains 16 residues. The germline gives CDR1 MNHEY, CDR2 SMNVEV (reference sequence).

This chain joins TRBV6-1 and TRBJ1-2, with D perhaps matching TRBD1 (5 bases). This CDR3 has 13 amino acids. Germline V gene data show CDR1 as MNHNS and CDR2 as SASEGT. Trimming removed 6 bases at V and 2 bases at J, with 10 bases between. CDR3 residues: CASRQDSNYGYTF. CDR3 DNA: TGTGCCAGCAGGCAAGACAGCAACTATGGCTACACCTTC.

The chain is built from TRBV18 and TRBJ2-7; D uncertain. Looked up from germline, CDR1 is KGHSH and CDR2 is LQKENI. The CDR3 is made up of 13 amino acids. V lost 9 bases to trimming and J lost 0 bases, with 12 bases between them. CDR3: CASNAITSYEQYF. The CDR3 nucleotides are TGTGCCAGTAATGCCATCACCTCCTACGAGCAGTACTTC.